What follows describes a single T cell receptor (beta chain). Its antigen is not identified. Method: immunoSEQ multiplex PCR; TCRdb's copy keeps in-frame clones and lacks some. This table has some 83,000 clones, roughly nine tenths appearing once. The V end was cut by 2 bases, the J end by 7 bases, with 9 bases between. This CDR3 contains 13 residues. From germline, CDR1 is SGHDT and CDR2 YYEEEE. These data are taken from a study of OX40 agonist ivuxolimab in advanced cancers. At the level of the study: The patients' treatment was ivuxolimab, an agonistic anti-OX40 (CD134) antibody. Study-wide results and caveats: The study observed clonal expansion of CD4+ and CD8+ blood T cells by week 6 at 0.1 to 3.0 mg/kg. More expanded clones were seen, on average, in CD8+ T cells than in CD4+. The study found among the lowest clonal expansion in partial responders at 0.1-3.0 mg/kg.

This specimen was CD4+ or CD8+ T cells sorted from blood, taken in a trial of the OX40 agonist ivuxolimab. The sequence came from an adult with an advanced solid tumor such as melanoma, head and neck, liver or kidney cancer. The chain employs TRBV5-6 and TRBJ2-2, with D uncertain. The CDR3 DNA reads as TGTGCCAGCAGCTTACAGTTCAGCGGGGAGCTGTTTTTT. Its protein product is CASSLQFSGELFF.